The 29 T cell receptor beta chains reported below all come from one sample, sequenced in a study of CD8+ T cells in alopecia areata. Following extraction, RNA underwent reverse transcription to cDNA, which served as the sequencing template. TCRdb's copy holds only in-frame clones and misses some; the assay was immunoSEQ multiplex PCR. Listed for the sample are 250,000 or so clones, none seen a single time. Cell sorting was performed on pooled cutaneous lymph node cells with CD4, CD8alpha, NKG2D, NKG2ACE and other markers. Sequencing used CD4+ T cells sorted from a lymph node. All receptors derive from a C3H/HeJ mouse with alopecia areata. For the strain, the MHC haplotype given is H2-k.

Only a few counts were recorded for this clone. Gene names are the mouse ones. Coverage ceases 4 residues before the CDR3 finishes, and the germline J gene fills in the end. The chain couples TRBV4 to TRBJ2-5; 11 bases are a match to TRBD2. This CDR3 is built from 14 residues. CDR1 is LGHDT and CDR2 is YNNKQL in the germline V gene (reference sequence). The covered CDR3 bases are TGTGCCAGCAGCCCGGGACTGGGGGAAGAC. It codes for CASSPGLGED. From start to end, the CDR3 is CASSPGLGEDTQYF.

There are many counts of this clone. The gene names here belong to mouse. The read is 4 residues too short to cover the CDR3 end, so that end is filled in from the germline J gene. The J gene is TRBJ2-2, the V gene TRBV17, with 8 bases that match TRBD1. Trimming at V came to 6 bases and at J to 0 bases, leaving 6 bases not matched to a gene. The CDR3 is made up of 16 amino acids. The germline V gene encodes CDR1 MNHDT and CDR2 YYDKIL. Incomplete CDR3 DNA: TGTGCTAGCAGCCTGGACAGGGATGCAAACACCGGG. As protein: CASSLDRDANTG. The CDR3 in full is CASSLDRDANTGQLYF.

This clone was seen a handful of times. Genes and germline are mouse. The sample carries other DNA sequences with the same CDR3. CDR3 DNA (partial): TGTGCCAGCAGCCAAGAAGAAGGGGGCGAC. This codes for CASSQEEGGD. The CDR3 in full is CASSQEEGGDTQYF. The rearrangement uses TRBV5 and TRBJ2-5; D possibly corresponds to TRBD1 (7 bases). The CDR3 goes on 4 residues after the read ends, and that part is filled in from the germline J gene. CDR1 and CDR2 from the germline V gene are LGHNA and YNLKQL (reference sequence). CDR3 length equals 14 residues.

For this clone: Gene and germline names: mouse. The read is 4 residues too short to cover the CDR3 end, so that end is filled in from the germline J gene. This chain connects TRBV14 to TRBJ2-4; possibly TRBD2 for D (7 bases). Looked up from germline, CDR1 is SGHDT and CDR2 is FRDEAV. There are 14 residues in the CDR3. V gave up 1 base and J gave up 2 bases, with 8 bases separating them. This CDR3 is CASSFLGAQNTLYF. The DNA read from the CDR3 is TGTGCCAGCAGTTTCCTGGGGGCTCAAAAC.

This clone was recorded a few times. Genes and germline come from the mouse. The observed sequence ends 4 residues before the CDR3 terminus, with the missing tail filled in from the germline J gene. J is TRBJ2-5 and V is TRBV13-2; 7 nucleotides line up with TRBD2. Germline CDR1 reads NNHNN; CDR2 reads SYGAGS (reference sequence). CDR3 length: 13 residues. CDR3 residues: CASGDVWGDTQYF. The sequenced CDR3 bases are TGTGCCAGCGGTGATGTCTGGGGGGAC.

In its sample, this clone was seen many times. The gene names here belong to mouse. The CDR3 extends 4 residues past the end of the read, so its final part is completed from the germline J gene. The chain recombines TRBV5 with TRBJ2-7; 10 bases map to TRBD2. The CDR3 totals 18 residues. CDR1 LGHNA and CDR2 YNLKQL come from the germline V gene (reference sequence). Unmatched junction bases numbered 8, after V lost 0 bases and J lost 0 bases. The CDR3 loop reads CASSQDTRLGGSSYEQYF. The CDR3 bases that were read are TGTGCCAGCAGCCAAGATACCAGACTGGGGGGAAGCTCCTAT.

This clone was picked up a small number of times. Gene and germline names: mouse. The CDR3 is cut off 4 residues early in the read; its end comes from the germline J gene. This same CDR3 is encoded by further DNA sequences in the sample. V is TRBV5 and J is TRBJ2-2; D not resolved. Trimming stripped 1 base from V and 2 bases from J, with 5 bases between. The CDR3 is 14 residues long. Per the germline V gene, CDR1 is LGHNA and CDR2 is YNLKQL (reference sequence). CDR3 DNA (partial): TGTGCCAGCAGCCAAGCCAGTAACACCGGG. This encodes CASSQASNTG. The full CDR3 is CASSQASNTGQLYF.

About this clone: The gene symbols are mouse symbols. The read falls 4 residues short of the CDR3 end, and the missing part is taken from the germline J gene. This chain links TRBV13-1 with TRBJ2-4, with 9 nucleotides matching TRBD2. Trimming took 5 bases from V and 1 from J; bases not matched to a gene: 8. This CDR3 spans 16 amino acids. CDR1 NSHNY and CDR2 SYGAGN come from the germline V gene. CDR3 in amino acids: CASSSGLGGRQNTLYF. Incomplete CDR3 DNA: TGTGCCAGCAGCTCGGGACTGGGAGGGCGTCAAAAC.

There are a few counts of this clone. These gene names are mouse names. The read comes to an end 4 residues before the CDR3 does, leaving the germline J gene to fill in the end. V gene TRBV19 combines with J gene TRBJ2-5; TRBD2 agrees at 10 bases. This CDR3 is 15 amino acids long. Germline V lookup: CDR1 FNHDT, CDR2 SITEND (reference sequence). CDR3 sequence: CASSIMGLGKDTQYF. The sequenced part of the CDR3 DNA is TGTGCCAGCAGTATAATGGGACTGGGGAAAGAC.

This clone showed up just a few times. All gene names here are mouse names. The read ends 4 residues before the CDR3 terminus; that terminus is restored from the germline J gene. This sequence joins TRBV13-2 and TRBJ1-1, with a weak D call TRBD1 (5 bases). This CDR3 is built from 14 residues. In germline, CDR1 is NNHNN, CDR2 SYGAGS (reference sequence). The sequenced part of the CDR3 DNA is TGTGCCAGCGGTGATCGAGGGGAGGGGACA. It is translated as CASGDRGEGT. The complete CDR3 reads CASGDRGEGTEVFF.

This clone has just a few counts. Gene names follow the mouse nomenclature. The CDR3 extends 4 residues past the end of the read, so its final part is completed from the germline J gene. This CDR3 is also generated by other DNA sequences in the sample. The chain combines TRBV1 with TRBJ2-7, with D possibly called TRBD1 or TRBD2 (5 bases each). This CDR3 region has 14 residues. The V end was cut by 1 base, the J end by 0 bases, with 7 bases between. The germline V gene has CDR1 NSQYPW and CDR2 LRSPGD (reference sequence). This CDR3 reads CTCSAGGSSYEQYF. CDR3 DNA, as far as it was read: TGCACCTGCAGTGCAGGGGGCAGCTCCTAT.

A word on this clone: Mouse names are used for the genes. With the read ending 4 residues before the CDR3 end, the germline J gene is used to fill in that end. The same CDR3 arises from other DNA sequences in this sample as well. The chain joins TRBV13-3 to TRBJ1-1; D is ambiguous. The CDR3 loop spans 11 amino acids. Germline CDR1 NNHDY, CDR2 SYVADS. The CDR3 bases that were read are TGTGCCAGCAGTGATCGTGGA. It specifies CASSDRG. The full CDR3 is CASSDRGEVFF.

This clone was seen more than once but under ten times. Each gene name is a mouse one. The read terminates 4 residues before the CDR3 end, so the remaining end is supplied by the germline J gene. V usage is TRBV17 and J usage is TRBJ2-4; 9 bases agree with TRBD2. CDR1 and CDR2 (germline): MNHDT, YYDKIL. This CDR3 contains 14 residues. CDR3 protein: CASSRGTGVNTLYF. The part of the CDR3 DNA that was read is TGTGCTAGCAGTAGAGGGACTGGGGTAAAC.

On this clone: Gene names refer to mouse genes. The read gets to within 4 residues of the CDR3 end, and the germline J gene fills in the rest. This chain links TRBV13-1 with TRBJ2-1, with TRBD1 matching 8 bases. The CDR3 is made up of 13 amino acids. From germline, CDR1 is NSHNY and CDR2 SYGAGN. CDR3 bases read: TGTGCCAGCAGTGATCACAGGGGGGCT. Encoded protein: CASSDHRGA. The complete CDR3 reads CASSDHRGAEQFF.

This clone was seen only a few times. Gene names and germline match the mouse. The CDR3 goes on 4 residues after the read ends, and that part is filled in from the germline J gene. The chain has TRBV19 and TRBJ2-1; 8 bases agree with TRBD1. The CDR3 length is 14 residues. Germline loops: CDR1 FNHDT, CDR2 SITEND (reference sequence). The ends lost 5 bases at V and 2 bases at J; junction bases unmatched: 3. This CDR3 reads CASRVGQDYAEQFF. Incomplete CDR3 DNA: TGTGCCAGCAGAGTGGGACAGGACTATGCT. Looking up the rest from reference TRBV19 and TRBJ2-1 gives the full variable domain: GGIITQTPKFLIGQEGQKLTLKCQQNFNHDTMYWYRQDSGKGLRLIYYSITENDLQKGDLSEGYDASREKKSSFSLTVTSAQKNEMAVFLCASRVGQDYAEQFFGPGTRLTVL.

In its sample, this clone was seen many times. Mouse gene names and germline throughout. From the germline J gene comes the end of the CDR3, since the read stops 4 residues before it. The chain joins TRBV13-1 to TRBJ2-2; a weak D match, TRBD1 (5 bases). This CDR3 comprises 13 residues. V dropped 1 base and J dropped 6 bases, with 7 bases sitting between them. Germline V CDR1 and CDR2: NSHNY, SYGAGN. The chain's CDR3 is CASSDPGSGQLYF. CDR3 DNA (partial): TGTGCCAGCAGTGATCCAGGGTCCGGG.

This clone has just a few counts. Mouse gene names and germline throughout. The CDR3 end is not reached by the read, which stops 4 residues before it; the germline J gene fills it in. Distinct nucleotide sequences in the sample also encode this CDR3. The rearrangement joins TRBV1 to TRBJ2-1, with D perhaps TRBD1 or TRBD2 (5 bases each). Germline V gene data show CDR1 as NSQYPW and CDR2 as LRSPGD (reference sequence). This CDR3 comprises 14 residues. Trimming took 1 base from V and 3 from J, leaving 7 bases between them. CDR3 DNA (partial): TGCACCTGCAGTGCAGGGGGCGCCTATGCT. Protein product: CTCSAGGAYA. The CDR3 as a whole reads CTCSAGGAYAEQFF.

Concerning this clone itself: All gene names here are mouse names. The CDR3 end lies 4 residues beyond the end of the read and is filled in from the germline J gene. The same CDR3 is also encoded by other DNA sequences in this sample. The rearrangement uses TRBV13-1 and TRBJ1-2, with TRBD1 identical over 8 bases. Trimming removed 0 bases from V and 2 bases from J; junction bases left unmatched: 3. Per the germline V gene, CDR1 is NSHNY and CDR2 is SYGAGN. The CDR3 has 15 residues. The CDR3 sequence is CASSDGQGRNSDYTF. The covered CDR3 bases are TGTGCCAGCAGTGATGGACAGGGGAGGAACTCC.

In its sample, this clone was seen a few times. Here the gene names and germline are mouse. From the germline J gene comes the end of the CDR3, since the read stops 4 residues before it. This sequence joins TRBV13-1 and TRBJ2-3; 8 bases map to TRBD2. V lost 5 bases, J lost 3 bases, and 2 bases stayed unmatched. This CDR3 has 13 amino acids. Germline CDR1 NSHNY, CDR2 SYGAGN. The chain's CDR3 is CASRRLGAETLYF. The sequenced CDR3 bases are TGTGCCAGCAGGAGACTGGGGGCAGAA.

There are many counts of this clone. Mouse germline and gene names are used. CDR3 in amino acids: CASSDAGGQYAEQFF. CDR3 DNA, as far as it was read: TGTGCCAGCAGTGATGCTGGGGGGCAGTATGCT. The chain joins TRBV13-1 to TRBJ2-1; 8 nucleotides agree with TRBD2. The read terminates 4 residues before the CDR3 end, so the remaining end is supplied by the germline J gene. Germline trimming cut 0 bases from V and 4 bases from J; bases unmatched to any gene: 3. This CDR3 has 15 residues. The germline gives CDR1 NSHNY, CDR2 SYGAGN.

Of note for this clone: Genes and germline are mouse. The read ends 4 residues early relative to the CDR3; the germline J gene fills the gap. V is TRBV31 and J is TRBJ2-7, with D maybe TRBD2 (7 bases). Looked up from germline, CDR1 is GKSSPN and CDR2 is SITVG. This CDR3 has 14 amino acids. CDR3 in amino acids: CAWSRTGGGNEQYF. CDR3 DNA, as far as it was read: TGTGCCTGGAGTAGGACTGGAGGGGGGAAT.

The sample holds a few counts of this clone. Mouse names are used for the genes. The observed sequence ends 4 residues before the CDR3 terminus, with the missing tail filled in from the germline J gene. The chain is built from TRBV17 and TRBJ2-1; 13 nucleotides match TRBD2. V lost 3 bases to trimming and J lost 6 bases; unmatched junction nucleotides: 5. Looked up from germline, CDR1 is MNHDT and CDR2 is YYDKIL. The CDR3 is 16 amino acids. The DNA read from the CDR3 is TGTGCTAGCAGTAGTCCTCGGGACTGGGGGGGTGCT. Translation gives CASSSPRDWGGA. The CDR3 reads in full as CASSSPRDWGGAEQFF. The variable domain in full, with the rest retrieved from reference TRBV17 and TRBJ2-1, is DTTVKQNPRYKLARVGKPVNLICSQTMNHDTMYWYQKKPNQAPKLLLFYYDKILNREADTFEKFQSSRPNNSFCSLYIGSAGLEYSAMYLCASSSPRDWGGAEQFFGPGTRLTVL.

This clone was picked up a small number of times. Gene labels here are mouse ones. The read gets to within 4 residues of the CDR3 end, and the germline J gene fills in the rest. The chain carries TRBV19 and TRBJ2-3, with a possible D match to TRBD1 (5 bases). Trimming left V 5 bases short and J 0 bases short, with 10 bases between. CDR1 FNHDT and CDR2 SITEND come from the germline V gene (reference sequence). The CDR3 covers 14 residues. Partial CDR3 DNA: TGTGCCAGCAGCTGGACAACTAGTGCAGAA. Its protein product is CASSWTTSAE. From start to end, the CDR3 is CASSWTTSAETLYF.

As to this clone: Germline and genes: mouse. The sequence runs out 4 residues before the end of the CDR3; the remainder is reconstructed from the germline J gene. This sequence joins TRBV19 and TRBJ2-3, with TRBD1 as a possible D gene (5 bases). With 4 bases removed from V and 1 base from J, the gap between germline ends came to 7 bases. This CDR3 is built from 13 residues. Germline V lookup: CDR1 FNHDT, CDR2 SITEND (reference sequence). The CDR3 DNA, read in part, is TGTGCCAGCAGTCTCAGGGGTGCAGAA. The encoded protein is CASSLRGAE. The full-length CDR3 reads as CASSLRGAETLYF.

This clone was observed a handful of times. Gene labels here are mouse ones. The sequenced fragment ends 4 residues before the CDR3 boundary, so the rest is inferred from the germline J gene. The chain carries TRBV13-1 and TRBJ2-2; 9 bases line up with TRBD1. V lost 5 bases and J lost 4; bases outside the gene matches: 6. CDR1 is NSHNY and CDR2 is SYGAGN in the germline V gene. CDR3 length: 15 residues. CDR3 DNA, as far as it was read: TGTGCCAGCAGAGGGACAGGGAGGGGCACCGGG. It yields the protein CASRGTGRGTG. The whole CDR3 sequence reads CASRGTGRGTGQLYF.

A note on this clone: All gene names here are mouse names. The CDR3 sequence is CTCSADTSNTEVFF. Incomplete CDR3 DNA: TGCACCTGCAGTGCGGACACCTCAAACACA. V gene TRBV1 combines with J gene TRBJ1-1; possible D gene TRBD1, 5 bases. Read data end 4 residues before the CDR3 end; the end is taken from the germline J gene. Per germline, CDR1 NSQYPW and CDR2 LRSPGD (reference sequence). The V and J ends lost 3 bases and 0 bases respectively, with 8 bases between them. The CDR3 totals 14 residues. The whole variable domain, filled in from reference TRBV1 and TRBJ1-1, reads VTLLEQNPRWRLVPRGQAVNLRCILKNSQYPWMSWYQQDLQKQLQWLFTLRSPGDKEVKSLPGADYLATRVTDTELRLQVANMSQGRTLYCTCSADTSNTEVFFGKGTRLTVV.

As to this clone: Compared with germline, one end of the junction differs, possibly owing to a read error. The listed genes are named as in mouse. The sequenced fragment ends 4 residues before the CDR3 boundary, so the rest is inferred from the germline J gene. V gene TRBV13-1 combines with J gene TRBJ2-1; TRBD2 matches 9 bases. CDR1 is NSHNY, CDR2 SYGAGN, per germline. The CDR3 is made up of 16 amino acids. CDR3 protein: CVSSEPRLGDYAEQFF. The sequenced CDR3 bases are TGTGTCAGCAGTGAGCCTCGACTGGGGGACTATGCT.

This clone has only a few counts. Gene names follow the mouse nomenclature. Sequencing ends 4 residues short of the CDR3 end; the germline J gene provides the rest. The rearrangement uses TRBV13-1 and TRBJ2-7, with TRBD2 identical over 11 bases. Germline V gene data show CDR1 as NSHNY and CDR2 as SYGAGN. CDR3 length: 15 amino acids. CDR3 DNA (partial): TGTGCCAGCAGTGATAGGACTGGGGGGCCTTAT. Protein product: CASSDRTGGPY. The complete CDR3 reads CASSDRTGGPYEQYF.

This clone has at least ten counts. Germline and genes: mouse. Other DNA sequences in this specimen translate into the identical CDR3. The covered CDR3 bases are TGTGCCAGCAGTGACAGTAGTGCAGAA. Encoded protein: CASSDSSAE. The whole CDR3 sequence reads CASSDSSAETLYF. The V gene is TRBV13-1, the J gene TRBJ2-3; D gene uncertain. The CDR3 extends 4 residues past the end of the read, so its final part is completed from the germline J gene. The CDR3 is 13 amino acids. V gave up 2 bases and J gave up 0 bases, with 4 bases separating them. The germline gives CDR1 NSHNY, CDR2 SYGAGN.